These 14 T cell receptor beta chains share one sample of origin, sequenced in a study of blood T cells in healthy people across ages. Through a sample-barcoded 5' primer and a J-beta primer mix, a second PCR was run for about 7 to 12 cycles. TCRdb re-called the 5' RACE reads through MiXCR, storing one row per CDR3 protein. The table lists about 1.5 million distinct CDR3 sequences, about 45% of them singletons. Material: blood. The receptors stem from a woman aged 18-35 years in good health.

This sequence joins TRBV21-1 and TRBJ1-1; the table's D call TRBD1 went unverified against the DNA. TRBV21-1 is a recognized pseudogene. The CDR3 is 10 residues long. The CDR3 loop reads CASCRVGTFF. CDR3 coding DNA: TGTGCCAGTTGCAGGGTGGGTACTTTCTTT.

CDR3 residues: CASSHNGPEFF. CDR3 DNA sequence: TGTGCCAGCAGCCACAATGGGCCGGAGTTCTTC. The chain couples TRBV7-9 to TRBJ2-1, with D unresolved. In germline, CDR1 is SEHNR, CDR2 FQNEAQ (reference sequence). This CDR3 has 11 residues. Trimming removed 5 bases at V and 14 bases at J, with 13 bases between. The full variable domain, rest sourced from reference TRBV7-9 and TRBJ2-1, is DTGVSQNPRHKITKRGQNVTFRCDPISEHNRLYWYRQTLGQGPEFLTYFQNEAQLEKSRLLSDRFSAERPKGSFSTLEIQRTEQGDSAMYLCASSHNGPEFFGPGTRLTVL.

The chain carries TRBV7-2 and TRBJ2-1; D is uncertain. The CDR3 runs to 12 residues. Germline values: CDR1 SGHTA, CDR2 FQGNSA. V was pared by 6 bases and J by 12 bases, with 15 bases between. CDR3 amino acids: CASSPLLHGQFF. The CDR3 nucleotides read TGTGCCAGCAGTCCACTACTACATGGGCAGTTCTTC. Combining the CDR3 with reference TRBV7-2 and TRBJ2-1 gives the whole variable domain GAGVSQSPSNKVTEKGKDVELRCDPISGHTALYWYRQSLGQGLEFLIYFQGNSAPDKSGLPSDRFSAERTGGSVSTLTIQRTQQEDSAVYLCASSPLLHGQFFGPGTRLTVL.

The genes are TRBV15 and TRBJ2-7; D not resolved. The CDR3 is 12 residues long. V was clipped by 0 bases and J by 9 bases, with 9 bases between them. The V gene's germline CDR1 is LNHNV and CDR2 YYDKDF (reference sequence). The CDR3 DNA reads as TGTGCCACCAGCAGAGACCATATCGCGCAGTACTTC. Its protein is CATSRDHIAQYF. The full variable domain, completed using reference TRBV15 and TRBJ2-7, is DAMVIQNPRYQVTQFGKPVTLSCSQTLNHNVMYWYQQKSSQAPKLLFHYYDKDFNNEADTPDNFQSRRPNTSFCFLDIRSPGLGDTAMYLCATSRDHIAQYFGPGTRLTVT.

The chain joins TRBV5-1 to TRBJ2-7; maybe TRBD1 (5 bases). This CDR3 region has 14 residues. CDR1 and CDR2 from the germline V gene are SGHRS and YFSETQ. The ends were cut back, 7 bases at V and 9 bases at J, with 23 bases in the middle. Here the CDR3 DNA reads TGCGCCAGCTTCCCAGGACAAGAAGACTCCGGGCAGTACTTC. It is translated as CASFPGQEDSGQYF.

The V and J genes are TRBV4-3 and TRBJ1-1; 7 bases map to TRBD1. Germline V lookup: CDR1 LGHNA, CDR2 YSLEER. The CDR3 runs 15 residues. With V trimmed by 5 bases and J by 4 bases, 10 bases remained unmatched. CDR3 nucleotides: TGCGCCAGCAGCAAACTGACAGGGCGGAGCACTGAAGCTTTCTTT. This gives the protein CASSKLTGRSTEAFF.

The gene calls are TRBV21-1 and TRBJ2-7; the listed D gene, TRBD1, was not tested against the DNA. TRBV21-1 is described as a pseudogene. The CDR3 sequence is 13 residues long. CDR3 amino acids: CASHRQGAYEQYF. Here the CDR3 DNA reads TGTGCCAGCCACCGACAGGGTGCCTACGAGCAGTACTTC.

CDR3 sequence (DNA): TGCGCCAGCAGCCAAGATCGGACAGGGTGGAATGGCTACACCTTC. It translates to CASSQDRTGWNGYTF. The chain is built from TRBV4-3 and TRBJ1-2, with TRBD1 matching over 8 bases. Trimming at V came to 0 bases and at J to 6 bases, leaving 6 bases not matched to a gene. This CDR3 spans 15 amino acids. Germline V gene sequence: CDR1 LGHNA, CDR2 YSLEER.

This clonotype was seen a handful of times. The V gene is TRBV7-2, the J gene TRBJ1-4, with 8 bases lining up with TRBD1. The CDR3 spans 15 residues. Unmatched junction bases numbered 6, after V lost 4 bases and J lost 5 bases. Germline CDR1 reads SGHTA; CDR2 reads FQGNSA. The CDR3: CASSSRTGMNEKLFF. The CDR3 coding sequence is TGTGCCAGCAGCTCCCGGACAGGGATGAATGAAAAACTGTTTTTT.

This chain connects TRBV6-1 to TRBJ2-1; TRBD2 is a possible D gene (6 bases). Per the germline V gene, CDR1 is MNHNS and CDR2 is SASEGT. The CDR3 is 14 amino acids. V lost 7 bases and J 4 bases, leaving 14 bases between the germline ends. CDR3 sequence (DNA): TGTGCCAGCAAAGTAGCGGAAATTTACAATGAGCAGTTCTTC. This sequence encodes CASKVAEIYNEQFF.

Concerning this clonotype itself: The junction departs from germline at one end; a sequencing error may be responsible. Written as DNA, the CDR3 is TGTACCAGCAGTTTAGAGGAGGACAGGGTCTACGGCTACACCTTC. It translates to CTSSLEEDRVYGYTF. The V call is TRBV28, the J call TRBJ1-2; TRBD1 matches at 8 bases. The CDR3 extends over 15 amino acids. Germline V gene lookup returns CDR1 MDHEN and CDR2 SYDVKM.

V usage is TRBV7-2 and J usage is TRBJ1-2; TRBD1 matches at 9 bases. CDR1 and CDR2 (germline): SGHTA, FQGNSA. The CDR3 loop spans 15 amino acids. V shed 4 bases, J shed 5 bases, and the junction held 8 bases outside the gene matches. CDR3 nucleotides: TGTGCCAGCAGCTACCACAGGGGGCTAGGGTATGGCTACACCTTC. This codes for CASSYHRGLGYGYTF.

This chain uses TRBV4-3 with TRBJ2-1, with D uncertain. CDR3 length: 16 residues. Trimming pared 1 base from V and 0 bases from J, leaving 10 bases between. CDR1 and CDR2 (germline): LGHNA, YSLEER. CDR3 in amino acids: CASSQGWVSSYNEQFF. The CDR3 DNA sequence: TGCGCCAGCAGCCAAGGCTGGGTGAGCTCCTACAATGAGCAGTTCTTC.

This sequence joins TRBV9 and TRBJ2-5, with a possible D match to TRBD2 (6 bases). Looked up from germline, CDR1 is SGDLS and CDR2 is YYNGEE. The CDR3 contains 13 residues. With 3 bases removed from V and 11 bases from J, the gap between germline ends came to 17 bases. The CDR3 sequence is CASSGTTGVTQYF. The DNA of the CDR3 is TGTGCCAGCAGCGGGACGACGGGAGTGACGCAGTACTTC.